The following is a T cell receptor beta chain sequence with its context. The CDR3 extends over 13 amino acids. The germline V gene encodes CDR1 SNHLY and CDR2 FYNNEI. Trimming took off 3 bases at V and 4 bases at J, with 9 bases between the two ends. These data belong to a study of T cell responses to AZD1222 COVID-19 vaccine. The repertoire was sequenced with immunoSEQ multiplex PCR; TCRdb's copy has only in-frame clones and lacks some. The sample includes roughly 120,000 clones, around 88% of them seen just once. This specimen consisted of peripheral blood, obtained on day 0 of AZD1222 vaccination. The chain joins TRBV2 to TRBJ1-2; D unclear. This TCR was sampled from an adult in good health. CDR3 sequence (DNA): TGTGCCAGCAGTGAGGAGGGCCTCTATGGCTACACCTTC. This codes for CASSEEGLYGYTF.